This passage covers 12 T cell receptor beta chains from one sample sequenced in a study of cytomegalovirus exposure and HLA in healthy donors. PCR used 60 Vbeta primers and 13 Jbeta primers. Some clones are missing from TCRdb's copy, which holds only in-frame ones; the method was immunoSEQ multiplex PCR. The sample yields under 200,000 clones, under 80% seen once. The sequenced material came from PBMCs. All receptors derive from a female donor in good health and CMV-seronegative.

The chain employs TRBV7-2 and TRBJ1-1; TRBD1 aligns across 12 bases. CDR1 and CDR2 (germline): SGHTA, FQGNSA. V lost 5 bases to trimming and J lost 5 bases; unmatched junction nucleotides: 12. The CDR3 has 17 residues. The DNA of the CDR3 is TGTGCCAGCAGCCCCAACCCCGGGACAGGGGGCGGGACTGAAGCTTTCTTT. This encodes CASSPNPGTGGGTEAFF.

J is TRBJ2-1 and V is TRBV6-5; D might be TRBD2 (6 bases). Per the germline V gene, CDR1 is MNHEY and CDR2 is SVGAGI. Trimming left V 2 bases short and J 4 bases short, with 12 bases between. The CDR3 runs to 15 residues. The CDR3 DNA reads TGTGCCAGCAGTTACGGGGGGACTCAGTACAATGAGCAGTTCTTC. Translation: CASSYGGTQYNEQFF.

This clone was counted a few times. This chain joins TRBV13 and TRBJ2-7; D possibly corresponds to TRBD1 (6 bases). CDR1 is PRHDT, CDR2 FYEKMQ, per germline (reference sequence). The CDR3 sequence is 13 residues long. V lost 5 bases and J lost 6, with 14 bases in between. CDR3 protein: CASSAGQSIEQYF. The CDR3 DNA reads TGTGCCAGCAGCGCCGGACAGTCTATCGAGCAGTACTTC. Filled out from reference TRBV13 and TRBJ2-7, the complete variable domain reads AAGVIQSPRHLIKEKRETATLKCYPIPRHDTVYWYQQGPGQDPQFLISFYEKMQSDKGSIPDRFSAQQFSDYHSELNMSSLELGDSALYFCASSAGQSIEQYFGPGTRLTVT.

The rearrangement links TRBV6-5 to TRBJ2-3; 14 bases are a match to TRBD2. Germline-derived CDR1 and CDR2 are MNHEY and SVGAGI. The ends lost 6 bases at V and 7 bases at J; junction bases unmatched: 3. This CDR3 is 14 amino acids long. The CDR3 DNA follows: TGTGCCAGCAGGACTAGCGGGGGGGCGAATACGCAGTATTTT. This gives the protein CASRTSGGANTQYF.

In its sample, this clone was seen a few times. The chain couples TRBV7-9 to TRBJ1-2; D is undetermined. This CDR3 spans 14 amino acids. Germline-derived CDR1 and CDR2 are SEHNR and FQNEAQ (reference sequence). V lost 0 bases and J lost 0, with 5 bases in between. The CDR3, as DNA: TGTGCCAGCAGCTTAGCCCAGGCTAACTATGGCTACACCTTC. It yields the protein CASSLAQANYGYTF. The variable domain in full, with the rest retrieved from reference TRBV7-9 and TRBJ1-2, is DTGVSQNPRHKITKRGQNVTFRCDPISEHNRLYWYRQTLGQGPEFLTYFQNEAQLEKSRLLSDRFSAERPKGSFSTLEIQRTEQGDSAMYLCASSLAQANYGYTFGSGTRLTVV.

CDR3 in amino acids: CASSAPGTGGTGELFF. DNA for the CDR3: TGTGCCAGCAGCGCACCCGGGACAGGGGGCACCGGGGAGCTGTTTTTT. The chain combines TRBV9 with TRBJ2-2, with 11 positions matching TRBD1. Per germline, CDR1 SGDLS and CDR2 YYNGEE. This CDR3 has 16 amino acids. V was clipped by 3 bases and J by 4 bases; unmatched bases: 5.

The V call is TRBV2, the J call TRBJ2-2; D perhaps matches TRBD2 (5 bases). V lost 7 bases and J 6 bases, leaving 12 bases between the germline ends. Germline V gene lookup returns CDR1 SNHLY and CDR2 FYNNEI. This CDR3 spans 13 amino acids. In DNA form, the CDR3 reads TGTGCCAGCACGAGGGAATCGGCCGGGGAGCTGTTTTTT. It is translated as CASTRESAGELFF.

The gene calls are TRBV18 and TRBJ1-5; D is uncertain. Germline values: CDR1 KGHSH, CDR2 LQKENI. The CDR3 has 18 residues. Trimming left V 0 bases short and J 0 bases short, with 15 bases between. The CDR3 nucleotides read TGTGCCAGCTCACCACCGGGAGGTGCCGGACTTAGCAATCAGCCCCAGCATTTT. Translated, it gives CASSPPGGAGLSNQPQHF.

This chain joins TRBV19 and TRBJ2-3; 8 bases match TRBD2. CDR1 and CDR2 from the germline V gene are LNHDA and SQIVND (reference sequence). Trimming removed 4 bases from V and 3 bases from J; junction bases left unmatched: 3. The CDR3 extends over 14 amino acids. This chain's CDR3 is CASSKGGGTDTQYF. In DNA, the CDR3 is TGTGCCAGTAGTAAGGGCGGGGGGACAGATACGCAGTATTTT.

This clone appeared a few times. This chain connects TRBV11-2 to TRBJ2-6; no reliable D call. Trimming stripped 5 bases from V and 0 bases from J, with 8 bases between. CDR1 and CDR2 (germline): SGHAT, FQNNGV. The CDR3 totals 15 residues. In DNA, the CDR3 is TGTGCCAGCAGCCCTTCCCTCTCTGGGGCCAACGTCCTGACTTTC. This translates into CASSPSLSGANVLTF.

The chain has TRBV28 and TRBJ2-5; 10 bases map to TRBD1. V lost 6 bases and J lost 5; bases outside the gene matches: 12. From germline, CDR1 is MDHEN and CDR2 SYDVKM. The CDR3 has 16 residues. The chain's CDR3 is CASSSQPGQGFETQYF. The CDR3, as DNA: TGTGCCAGCAGCTCTCAGCCGGGACAGGGGTTTGAGACCCAGTACTTC.

The V gene is TRBV7-3, the J gene TRBJ1-1; D may be TRBD1 (6 bases). Looked up from germline, CDR1 is SGHTA and CDR2 is FQGTGA. Trimming removed 1 base at V and 1 base at J, with 10 bases between. The CDR3 is 15 amino acids. CDR3 sequence: CASSLMGRGNTEAFF. The DNA for the CDR3 is TGTGCCAGCAGCTTAATGGGCAGGGGGAACACTGAAGCTTTCTTT.